Detailed here is one TCR beta chain. Its antigen is unknown. The data were taken from a study of cytomegalovirus exposure and HLA in healthy donors. General study findings and limits: An analysis done earlier found most TCR beta V segments productive about 87% or about 30% of the time.

The PCR ran on 60 Vbeta and 13 Jbeta primers. Assay: immunoSEQ multiplex PCR; the TCRdb copy retains only in-frame clones and omits some. The sample records 110,000 or so clones, around four fifths being singletons. The sample consisted of PBMCs. This TCR was sampled from a woman aged 40 to 49 in good health and CMV-seropositive.

In DNA, the CDR3 is TGTGCCAGCAGTGTTTTCACGACCAGGGCGGACGAGACCCAGTACTTC. As protein: CASSVFTTRADETQYF. The chain links TRBV6-1 to TRBJ2-5, with D maybe TRBD1 (5 bases). The CDR3 consists of 16 residues. The V end was cut by 4 bases, the J end by 5 bases, with 20 bases between. Per the germline V gene, CDR1 is MNHNS and CDR2 is SASEGT.